This T cell receptor (beta chain) emerged from a study of blood T cell repertoires in COVID-19 (dated by TCRdb to the early 2020s). At the level of the whole study: The collaborator samples originated in the United States, Italy and Spain and spanned the acute and convalescent phases of COVID-19. The material from the prospective study consisted of cDNA or gDNA derived from T cells, B-cell-depleted T cells, or PBMCs. Nearly every sample came with metadata listing a de-identified subject ID, COVID-19 status, age in years and sex. The dataset comprised deeply sampled blood TCRbeta repertoires from subjects exposed to, actively infected with, or recovered from COVID-19. Samples were obtained from the ongoing ImmuneRACE study (first 160 participants) and from about 1,300 subjects provided by 6 global collaborators. Where HLA class I and class II types were available, the types were taken from metadata supplied by the sample provider, not from assay-based typing. The repertoires were released in a freely available public database meant as a resource for research on the immune response to SARS-CoV-2. What the study reported, not specific to this receptor: The quantity of clinical and demographic metadata differed by source and by participant and was supplied without curation.

One collaborating source in Seattle enrolled patients during active infection and followed them longitudinally through the course of disease. Collaborating institutions collected whole blood in K2EDTA tubes following their own protocols. Collaborator samples were shipped for TCRbeta analysis as frozen whole blood, isolated PBMCs, or DNA extracted from either sample type. As for this clone: No antigen is known for it. No base qualities exist here, and no much larger clone lies one base off it.

TCRbeta CDR3 regions were amplified from genomic DNA using the immunoSEQ Assay, a bias-controlled multiplex PCR. The original pipeline was this. The number of nucleated cells in each sample was estimated from the amplification of reference gene primers within the assay. Sequence reads were collapsed and filtered to measure the absolute abundance of every unique TCRbeta CDR3 rearrangement. For each sample, productive Simpson clonality was calculated as the square root of Simpson's diversity index across productive rearrangements. Imported from immuneACCESS, the table was reduced by TCRdb to in-frame sequences with V and J called. These copies leave out some clones; in studies compared against another copy, an unresolved V gene accounts for under half, and the cause of the remainder is not known. D and trimming were read from the DNA, whereas the V and J calls and clone size are those reported in that table. The sample table shows about 340,000 clones, and roughly 90% are seen once. The top ten clonotypes cover approximately 7.4% of the sample.

The sequencing input was peripheral blood. The sequence was collected from a woman in her sixties or seventies with COVID-19, enrolled during active disease.

The DNA sequence is as follows: TGTGCCAGCAGATCTAGCGAGTTCGGGACAGGGGCGCGGGGGGCCAACGTCCTGACTTTC. It translates as CASRSSEFGTGARGANVLTF. The chain is made from TRBV13 and TRBJ2-6; 10 central bases correspond to TRBD1. Including the terminal cysteine and phenylalanine, the CDR3 comprises 20 residues. The read is trimmed to its CDR3 DNA, 60 bases read in frame from base 1. In the germline V gene (reference sequence), CDR1 corresponds to PRHDT and CDR2 to FYEKMQ. For this chain, trimming is 6 bases at the V end and 4 bases at the J end, and the number of junction bases without a gene match is 18.